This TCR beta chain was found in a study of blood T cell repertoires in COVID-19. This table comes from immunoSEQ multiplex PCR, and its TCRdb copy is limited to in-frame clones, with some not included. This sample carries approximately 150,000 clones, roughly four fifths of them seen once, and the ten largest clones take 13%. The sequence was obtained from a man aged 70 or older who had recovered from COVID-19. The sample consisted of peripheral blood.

The CDR3 DNA reads as TGTGCCAGCAGCTCGGGACTAGATTCACCCCTCCACTTT. Protein sequence: CASSSGLDSPLHF. The V and J genes are TRBV11-3 and TRBJ1-6; TRBD1 is a possible D gene (5 bases). The V and J ends lost 4 bases and 8 bases respectively, with 9 bases between them. This CDR3 contains 13 residues. CDR1 is SGHNT, CDR2 YENEEA, per germline.